A single sample is the source of the 10 T cell receptor beta chains below, sequenced in a study of T cells in Graves' hyperthyroidism and ophthalmopathy. RNA transcripts gave rise to amplified TCR beta CDR3 regions. HTBI primers were used for first-round RT-PCR of the TCR CDR3. TCRdb re-derived calls from the multiplex PCR reads in MiXCR, one entry per CDR3 protein. The sample shows some 270,000 distinct CDR3 sequences, around 24% of them seen only once. Specimen: blood. The receptors come from a woman in her thirties or forties with Graves' ophthalmopathy.

Details on this clonotype: This may be a read error: a much more frequent sequence differs by one nucleotide. The chain carries TRBV20-1 and TRBJ1-1; 7 bases are a match to TRBD1. Germline V gene data show CDR1 as DFQATT and CDR2 as SNEGSKA (reference sequence). The V segment lost 4 bases and the J segment 1 base; nucleotides outside the gene matches: 9. CDR3 length: 15 residues. CDR3 in DNA: TGCAGTGCTAAAGATGTCGGGACAGCGAACACTGAAGCTTTCTTT. Translated: CSAKDVGTANTEAFF.

This clonotype was counted at least ten times. V is TRBV2 and J is TRBJ1-1; D not certain. V was trimmed by 4 bases and J by 3 bases, leaving 3 bases between them. The germline V gene has CDR1 SNHLY and CDR2 FYNNEI. The CDR3 is made up of 11 amino acids. CDR3 sequence: CASSVYTEAFF. The CDR3 region has the DNA TGTGCCAGCAGTGTTTACACTGAAGCTTTCTTT. The full variable domain, rest sourced from reference TRBV2 and TRBJ1-1, is EPEVTQTPSHQVTQMGQEVILRCVPISNHLYFYWYRQILGQKVEFLVSFYNNEISEKSEIFDDQFSVERPDGSNFTLKIRSTKLEDSAMYFCASSVYTEAFFGQGTRLTVV.

This clonotype showed up many times. The chain has TRBV7-9 and TRBJ2-7; unclear D gene. The germline V gene encodes CDR1 SEHNR and CDR2 FQNEAQ (reference sequence). V dropped 6 bases and J dropped 4 bases, with 13 bases sitting between them. This CDR3 has 13 residues. The CDR3 reads CASSLEWPYEQYF. CDR3 bases: TGTGCCAGCAGTTTGGAGTGGCCTTACGAGCAGTACTTC.

This clonotype was found many times. At one end the junction does not follow the germline gene, possibly because of a read error. The chain recombines TRBV20-1 with TRBJ2-5, with 12 bases aligning to TRBD2. CDR1 is DFQATT and CDR2 is SNEGSKA in the germline V gene (reference sequence). The CDR3 covers 14 residues. This CDR3 reads CSARGTSGFLTQYF. CDR3 DNA: TGCAGTGCAAGAGGGACTAGCGGGTTCTTAACCCAGTACTTC.

Details on this clonotype: A much larger clonotype is one base distant, so this may be a read error. The chain carries TRBV28 and TRBJ2-7; 8 bases line up with TRBD1. Germline V gene lookup returns CDR1 MDHEN and CDR2 SYDVKM. The CDR3 runs to 15 residues. CDR3 in amino acids: CVSSPGDRSSYEQYF. The CDR3, as DNA: TGTGTCAGCAGTCCGGGGGACAGGAGCTCCTACGAGCAGTACTTC. Variable domain in full (rest from reference TRBV28 and TRBJ2-7): DVKVTQSSRYLVKRTGEKVFLECVQDMDHENMFWYRQDPGLGLRLIYFSYDVKMKEKGDIPEGYSVSREKKERFSLILESASTNQTSMYLCVSSPGDRSSYEQYFGPGTRLTVT.

This clonotype was detected many times. V is TRBV6-1 and J is TRBJ1-2; 8 bases map to TRBD1. The CDR3 is 16 residues long. J was trimmed by 4 bases and V by 6 bases; bases with no gene match: 13. Looked up from germline, CDR1 is MNHNS and CDR2 is SASEGT. CDR3 sequence reads: CASSDTPGQEFYGYTF. Here the CDR3 DNA reads TGTGCCAGCAGCGATACTCCGGGACAGGAATTCTATGGCTACACCTTC.

This clonotype has ten or more counts. This chain's CDR3 is CSVGTGSSGNTIYF. The CDR3 coding sequence is TGCAGCGTTGGGACAGGGTCGTCTGGAAACACCATATATTTT. The genes are TRBV29-1 and TRBJ1-3; 8 bases map to TRBD1. The length of the CDR3 is 14 residues. Germline V gives CDR1 SQVTM, CDR2 ANQGSEA. After removal of 4 bases from V and 1 base from J, the junction contained 3 bases not matched to a gene.

The chain uses TRBV19 and TRBJ2-7, with a tentative D call TRBD2 (6 bases). The CDR3 has 15 residues. V dropped 4 bases and J dropped 2 bases, with 15 bases sitting between them. Germline assignment: CDR1 LNHDA and CDR2 SQIVND (reference sequence). The CDR3 DNA follows: TGTGCCAGTAGTACCCCCTACGGGAGTACCTACGAGCAGTACTTC. It yields the protein CASSTPYGSTYEQYF.

This clonotype was seen many times. The V and J genes are TRBV28 and TRBJ1-5; D unresolved. Between the trimmed V and J ends, which lost 4 bases and 3 bases, there was a span of 7 bases. This CDR3 contains 13 residues. Germline V gene lookup returns CDR1 MDHEN and CDR2 SYDVKM. The CDR3, as DNA: TGTGCCAGCAGTTGGCTCGCCAATCAGCCCCAGCATTTT. This gives the protein CASSWLANQPQHF.

This clonotype was counted many times. The chain recombines TRBV12-3 or TRBV12-4 with TRBJ2-7, with a possible D match to TRBD2 (5 bases). V was clipped by 5 bases and J by 4 bases, with 12 bases between them. The CDR3 length is 13 residues. CDR3 sequence reads: CASSLHGEYEQYF. CDR3 DNA: TGTGCCAGCAGTCTACACGGGGAATACGAGCAGTACTTC.